This TCR beta chain was captured in a study of siplizumab effects on memory and regulatory T cells. Whole-study findings and limits: Siplizumab significantly reduced alloreactive sequences traceable to unstimulated CD4+ memory cells.

Germline V gives CDR1 SGHKS, CDR2 YYEKEE (reference sequence). The CDR3 sequence is 14 residues long. Trimming took 2 bases from V and 5 from J, leaving 13 bases between them. Sequencing was performed with immunoSEQ multiplex PCR; in TCRdb, only in-frame clones are kept and a portion is missing. The repertoire includes about 110,000 clones, roughly 92% of them detected once, and 1.3% sits in the top ten. Only a few counts were recorded for this clone. Its antigen is undetermined. The sequenced material came from CD4+ T cells sorted from blood. The clonotype comes from a human donor in good health. V usage is TRBV5-5 and J usage is TRBJ2-5, with D tentatively TRBD1 (5 bases). CDR3 protein: CASSLIEGVETQYF. The CDR3 DNA reads as TGTGCCAGCAGCTTAATCGAAGGGGTTGAGACCCAGTACTTC.